The clone carrying this T cell receptor (beta chain) occurred a few times. Its target is not known. The source of the sample is a study of identical twins. The study, taken as a whole, reports: Insertion counts were lower in abundant cord blood beta clonotypes, a trend that memory repertoires did not show. Models underestimated TCR alpha sharing (out-of-frame) in monozygotic twins.

V trimming: 6 bases; J trimming: 2 bases; junction bases outside the gene matches: 8. This CDR3 contains 15 residues. Germline loops: CDR1 LGHNA, CDR2 YSLEER. TCRdb ran MiXCR on the 5' RACE reads and lists one entry per CDR3 protein. This table has about 720,000 distinct CDR3 sequences, around 8.3% appearing once. These data also formed part of another study, on yellow fever vaccine responses in identical twins.

The sequence derives from a woman aged 18-35 years in good health. This chain joins TRBV4-3 and TRBJ2-3; 7 bases match TRBD2. Sequencing used PBMCs. DNA of the CDR3: TGCGCCAGCAGTCCGGCTAGCGGTTTCACAGATACGCAGTATTTT. Translation gives CASSPASGFTDTQYF.